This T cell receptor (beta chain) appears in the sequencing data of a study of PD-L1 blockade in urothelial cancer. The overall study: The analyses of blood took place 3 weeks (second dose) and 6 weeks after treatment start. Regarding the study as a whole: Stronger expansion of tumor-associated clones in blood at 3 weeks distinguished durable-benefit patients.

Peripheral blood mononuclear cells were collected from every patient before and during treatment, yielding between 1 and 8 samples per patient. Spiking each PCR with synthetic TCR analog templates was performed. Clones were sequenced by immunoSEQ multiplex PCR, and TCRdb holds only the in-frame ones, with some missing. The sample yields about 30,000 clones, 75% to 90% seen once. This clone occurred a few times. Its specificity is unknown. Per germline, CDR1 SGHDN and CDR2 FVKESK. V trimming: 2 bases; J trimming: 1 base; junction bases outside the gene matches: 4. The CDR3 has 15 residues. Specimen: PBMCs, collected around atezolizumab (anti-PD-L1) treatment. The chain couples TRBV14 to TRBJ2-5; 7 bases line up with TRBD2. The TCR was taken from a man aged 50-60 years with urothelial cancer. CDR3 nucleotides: TGTGCCAGCAGCCAAACCGGGAGGCCCCAAGAGACCCAGTACTTC. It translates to CASSQTGRPQETQYF.